A single sample gave rise to the 10 T cell receptor beta chains below, sequenced in a study of tumor and adjacent non-tumor tissue in lung cancer. The template was RNA from unsorted bulk tissue. Three rounds of nested PCR, following a modified ARM-PCR protocol, produced the TCRbeta library. TCRdb reanalysed the multiplex PCR reads using MiXCR and keeps one entry per CDR3 protein. The table records around 120,000 distinct CDR3 sequences, 66% of them present only once. Sequences were obtained from lung tumor tissue. These receptors were obtained from a man aged 25 to 40 with non-small cell lung cancer.

The genes are TRBV4-1 and TRBJ2-5, with 8 bases that match TRBD2. In germline, CDR1 is MGHRA, CDR2 YSYEKL. V trimming: 4 bases; J trimming: 2 bases; junction bases outside the gene matches: 12. This CDR3 spans 17 amino acids. In nucleotides, the CDR3 is TGCGCCAGCAGCCCCGGGACAACGGGGGGGGGGCAAGAGACCCAGTACTTC. Translated: CASSPGTTGGGQETQYF.

The chain has TRBV12-3 or TRBV12-4 and TRBJ2-2; 7 positions match TRBD1. The CDR3 spans 16 residues. Unmatched junction bases numbered 11, after V lost 5 bases and J lost 5 bases. The CDR3 here is CASSTGSGGSTGELFF. The CDR3 DNA is TGTGCCAGCAGTACCGGGTCAGGGGGTAGTACCGGGGAGCTGTTTTTT.

This clonotype was seen just once. Sequence at one end of the junction differs from germline and may be a read error. V is TRBV6-2 or TRBV6-3 and J is TRBJ1-2; a weak D match, TRBD1 (5 bases). From germline, CDR1 is MNHEY and CDR2 SVGEGT. The length of the CDR3 is 12 residues. CDR3 in amino acids: CDSSQGVYGYTF. The CDR3 DNA reads as TGTGACAGCAGCCAAGGGGTATATGGGTACACCTTC.

Concerning this clonotype itself: Being one base from a much bigger clone, this may be a read error. The CDR3 is CASSGGVHTEALF. DNA for the CDR3: TGTGCCAGCAGTGGGGGGGTGCACACTGAAGCTCTCTTT. The rearrangement links TRBV6-1 to TRBJ1-1, with a possible D match to TRBD1 (5 bases). This CDR3 region has 13 residues. Germline V gene data show CDR1 as MNHNS and CDR2 as SASEGT.

On this clonotype itself: Compared with germline, one end of the junction differs, possibly owing to a read error. CDR3 protein: CNARDLAWSEAFF. The CDR3 DNA sequence: TGCAATGCTAGAGATCTGGCATGGAGTGAAGCTTTCTTT. The chain has TRBV20-1 and TRBJ1-1; D ambiguous. The CDR3 has 13 residues. Germline values: CDR1 DFQATT, CDR2 SNEGSKA (reference sequence).

V gene TRBV28 combines with J gene TRBJ2-1; unclear D gene. The CDR3 runs 17 residues. CDR1 is MDHEN and CDR2 is SYDVKM in the germline V gene. V lost 9 bases and J lost 0, with 21 bases in between. In DNA form, the CDR3 reads TGTGCCAGTTCCCCCATAGCCGAGAAGAGCTCCTACAATGAGCAGTTCTTC. It codes for CASSPIAEKSSYNEQFF. Supplemented by reference TRBV28 and TRBJ2-1, the full variable domain reads DVKVTQSSRYLVKRTGEKVFLECVQDMDHENMFWYRQDPGLGLRLIYFSYDVKMKEKGDIPEGYSVSREKKERFSLILESASTNQTSMYLCASSPIAEKSSYNEQFFGPGTRLTVL.

The table lists this clonotype with many counts. The chain has TRBV11-3 and TRBJ2-1; D is ambiguous. Germline V gene sequence: CDR1 SGHNT, CDR2 YENEEA. The CDR3 runs 11 residues. V was shortened by 5 bases and J by 9 bases, with 8 bases between the two germline ends. CDR3: CASSLLSEQFF. The CDR3, as DNA: TGTGCCAGCAGCCTCCTAAGTGAGCAGTTCTTC. Variable domain in full (rest from reference TRBV11-3 and TRBJ2-1): EAGVVQSPRYKIIEKKQPVAFWCNPISGHNTLYWYLQNLGQGPELLIRYENEEAVDDSQLPKDRFSAERLKGVDSTLKIQPAELGDSAVYLCASSLLSEQFFGPGTRLTVL.

As to this clonotype: A much larger clone differs by one base, so this may be a read error. The chain recombines TRBV10-3 with TRBJ2-5; no reliable D call. The CDR3 spans 14 residues. Trimming stripped 0 bases from V and 5 bases from J, with 10 bases between. The germline V gene has CDR1 ENHRY and CDR2 SYGVKD. Here the CDR3 reads CAISESIPRETQYF. As DNA, the CDR3 is TGTGCCATCAGTGAGTCGATCCCGAGGGAGACCCAGTACTTC.

Ten or more counts support this clonotype. V usage is TRBV20-1 and J usage is TRBJ1-3; TRBD1 aligns across 8 bases. This CDR3 contains 13 residues. The germline gives CDR1 DFQATT, CDR2 SNEGSKA (reference sequence). V lost 5 bases and J lost 8; bases outside the gene matches: 8. CDR3 amino acids: CSAQDRDVDTIYF. The CDR3 nucleotides read TGCAGTGCTCAGGACAGGGATGTGGACACCATATATTTT.

Details on this clonotype: A clone one base away is much larger, so this may be a read error. V usage is TRBV20-1 and J usage is TRBJ1-5; D remains unclear. The germline CDR1 and CDR2 sequences are DFQATT and SNEGSKA (reference sequence). V was shortened by 1 base and J by 3 bases, with 13 bases between the two germline ends. CDR3 length: 15 residues. CDR3 amino acids: CSARGLVNNNQPQHF. In DNA, the CDR3 is TGCAGTGCTAGAGGTCTGGTTAATAACAATCAGCCCCAGCATTTT.